The 9 T cell receptor beta chains presented below share a single source sample, sequenced in a study of blood T cell repertoires in COVID-19. The assay was immunoSEQ multiplex PCR, and TCRdb's table has in-frame clones only and misses some. The sample contains 300,000 to 350,000 clones, over 75% of which appear only once. The sequencing sample was made of PBMCs or T cells enriched from blood (not recorded which). The receptors were sampled from a young man who had recovered from COVID-19.

This chain connects TRBV3-1 (or the pseudogene TRBV3-2) to TRBJ2-3, with D possibly TRBD2 on 6 matching bases. This CDR3 region has 15 residues. Germline loops: CDR1 LGHDT, CDR2 YNNKEL (reference sequence). V lost 0 bases and J lost 4, with 11 bases in between. The CDR3 bases are TGTGCCAGCAGCCAAGATCGGGAGATCCCAGATACGCAGTATTTT. It encodes CASSQDREIPDTQYF.

The chain carries TRBV5-1 and TRBJ2-6; TRBD1 is a possible D gene (5 bases). Germline values: CDR1 SGHRS, CDR2 YFSETQ. With 2 bases removed from V and 0 bases from J, the gap between germline ends came to 9 bases. There are 16 residues in the CDR3. In DNA, the CDR3 is TGCGCCAGCAGCTTCCAGGGAAGCTCTGGGGCCAACGTCCTGACTTTC. Translated, it gives CASSFQGSSGANVLTF.

The CDR3 protein is CASRSQTGPIYF. The CDR3, as DNA: TGTGCCAGCAGATCCCAGACAGGTCCTATCTACTTC. This chain connects TRBV12-3 or TRBV12-4 to TRBJ2-7; a weak D match, TRBD1 (6 bases). CDR3 length: 12 residues. Deletions cut 6 bases from V and 13 bases from J, with 19 bases between.

J is TRBJ1-1 and V is TRBV10-2, with 7 bases fitting TRBD1. The CDR3 is 13 amino acids. CDR1 WSHSY and CDR2 SAAADI come from the germline V gene. After removal of 6 bases from V and 4 bases from J, the junction contained 5 bases not matched to a gene. The CDR3 DNA sequence: TGCGCCAGCAGAGACAGGGAGGCCACTGAAGCTTTCTTT. This gives the protein CASRDREATEAFF.

The rearrangement links TRBV10-3 to TRBJ1-2; D is uncertain. This CDR3 spans 13 amino acids. V gave up 2 bases and J gave up 4 bases, with 8 bases separating them. The V gene's germline CDR1 is ENHRY and CDR2 SYGVKD. The CDR3 sequence: CAISEDNSYGYTF. CDR3 in DNA: TGTGCCATCAGTGAGGACAACTCCTATGGCTACACCTTC.

The chain recombines TRBV18 with TRBJ2-3; D gene unclear. The V gene lost 0 bases and the J gene lost 3 bases, with 7 bases spanning the gap. From germline, CDR1 is KGHSH and CDR2 LQKENI. This CDR3 comprises 14 residues. The CDR3 spells CASSPPVATDTQYF. CDR3 nucleotide sequence: TGTGCCAGCTCACCACCGGTGGCTACAGATACGCAGTATTTT. Combining the CDR3 with reference TRBV18 and TRBJ2-3 gives the whole variable domain NAGVMQNPRHLVRRRGQEARLRCSPMKGHSHVYWYRQLPEEGLKFMVYLQKENIIDESGMPKERFSAEFPKEGPSILRIQQVVRGDSAAYFCASSPPVATDTQYFGPGTRLTVL.

This chain links TRBV29-1 with TRBJ1-2, with 9 bases fitting TRBD1. This CDR3 comprises 12 residues. The germline CDR1 and CDR2 sequences are SQVTM and ANQGSEA. Germline trimming cut 7 bases from V and 7 bases from J; bases unmatched to any gene: 7. CDR3 region: CSAPDRGGGYTF. The CDR3 region has the DNA TGCAGCGCCCCGGACAGGGGAGGTGGCTACACCTTC.

The chain carries TRBV29-1 and TRBJ1-1, with D unclear. V shed 0 bases and J shed 1 base, with 6 bases lying between them. From germline, CDR1 is SQVTM and CDR2 ANQGSEA. The CDR3 has 13 residues. The DNA for the CDR3 is TGCAGCGTTGAAGATCTGAGGAACACTGAAGCTTTCTTT. Encoded protein: CSVEDLRNTEAFF.

This clone has only a few counts. The chain uses TRBV9 and TRBJ1-1, with TRBD1 identical over 8 bases. The germline V gene has CDR1 SGDLS and CDR2 YYNGEE. The V gene end was trimmed by 0 bases and the J gene end by 6 bases; junction bases not matched to a gene: 4. The CDR3 is 14 residues long. As DNA, the CDR3 is TGTGCCAGCAGCGTAGTCGCAGGGGGCTCTGAAGCTTTCTTT. Its protein product is CASSVVAGGSEAFF.